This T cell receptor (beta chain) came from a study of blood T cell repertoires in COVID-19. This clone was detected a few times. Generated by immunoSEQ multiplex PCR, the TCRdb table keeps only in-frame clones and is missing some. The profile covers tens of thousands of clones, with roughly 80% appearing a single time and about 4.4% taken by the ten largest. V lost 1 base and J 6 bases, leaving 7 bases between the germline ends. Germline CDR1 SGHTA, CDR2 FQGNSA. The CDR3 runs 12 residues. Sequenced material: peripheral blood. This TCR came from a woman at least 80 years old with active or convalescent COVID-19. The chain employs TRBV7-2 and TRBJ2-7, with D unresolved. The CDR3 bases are TGTGCCAGCAGCTTAGGAACTGGCGAGCAGTACTTC. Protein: CASSLGTGEQYF.